This T cell receptor beta chain was sequenced for a study of T cell repertoires in cytomegalovirus infection. Whole-study context: The public TCR beta signatures pointed to both CMV infection and matching HLA type.

V lost 1 base and J 5 bases, leaving 14 bases between the germline ends. This CDR3 comprises 15 residues. CDR1 and CDR2 from the germline V gene are SGHTA and FQGNSA. General study results and limits: HLA-C-restricted TCR beta clonotypes specific for CMV led the ex vivo response. The study identified carriers of CMV plus the relevant HLA from cumulative public TCR beta family frequency.

MiXCR was run by TCRdb on the reads, yielding one entry per CDR3 protein. The table lists 65,000 to 95,000 distinct CDR3 sequences, about 4% of them singletons, with 3.5% to 6% in the top ten. This clonotype was seen at least ten times. What it recognizes is unknown. The chain recombines TRBV7-2 with TRBJ1-2; D remains unclear. This TCR derives from a human donor in good health (CMV status not recorded). Some clones in this sample may be carry-over from other donors' samples. Sequenced material: PBMCs. The CDR3 loop is CASSLELVLGYGYTF. CDR3 DNA: TGTGCCAGCAGCTTAGAGCTGGTTCTGGGGTATGGCTACACCTTC.